This is a list of T cell receptor beta chains from one sample in a study of blood T cell repertoires in COVID-19. Sequenced by immunoSEQ multiplex PCR; TCRdb stores in-frame clones only, minus some. The table lists 250,000 to 400,000 clones, around 86% of them singletons. The sequenced sample was peripheral blood. All receptors come from a man between 45 and 60 years old with active or convalescent COVID-19. The CDR3 runs from the conserved cysteine through the conserved F or W.

V: TRBV27
J: TRBJ2-1
CDR3: CASSIRDTYNEQFF

V: TRBV29-1
J: TRBJ2-2
CDR3: CSVAGVRDSNTGELFF

V: TRBV7-4
J: TRBJ1-1
CDR3: CASSFGDRGAFF

V: TRBV18
J: TRBJ2-5
CDR3: CASSPRTEETQYF

V: TRBV6-2/TRBV6-3
J: TRBJ1-5
CDR3: CASSTGQGRTQPQHF

V: TRBV3-1/TRBV3-2
J: TRBJ2-5
CDR3: CASSQGARTQYF

V: TRBV19
J: TRBJ1-5
CDR3: CASSIGQKLNQPQHF

V: TRBV29-1
J: TRBJ1-1
CDR3: CSVLDRGPYTEAFF

V: TRBV13
J: TRBJ1-2
CDR3: CASSFFPGTGTNYGYTF

V: TRBV28
J: TRBJ1-1
CDR3: CASRRPGRAEAFF

V: TRBV30
J: TRBJ1-5
CDR3: CAWTVNPGGPQHF

V: TRBV28
J: TRBJ1-2
CDR3: CASSLDRADYGYTF

V: TRBV24-1
J: TRBJ2-2
CDR3: CATSDFNLNTGELFF

V: TRBV6-5
J: TRBJ1-1
CDR3: CATLTREKEAFF

V: TRBV4-3
J: TRBJ1-2
CDR3: CASSQEGRGDYGYTF

V: TRBV3-1/TRBV3-2
J: TRBJ1-2
CDR3: CASSPQGYGYTF

V: TRBV30
J: TRBJ2-3
CDR3: CAQEMGGTDTQYF

V: TRBV3-1/TRBV3-2
J: TRBJ1-2
CDR3: CASSPGTGGYGYTF

V: TRBV7-2
J: TRBJ1-2
CDR3: CASSFRTGGDYGYTF

V: TRBV7-2
J: TRBJ2-7
CDR3: CASSLYGGPAYEQYF

V: TRBV29-1
J: TRBJ2-5
CDR3: CSVAGTSFQETQYF

V: TRBV18
J: TRBJ1-4
CDR3: CASSTGGSTNEKLFF

V: TRBV24-1
J: TRBJ2-3
CDR3: CATRDQRGGADTQYF

V: TRBV2
J: TRBJ1-4
CDR3: CASDSGHANEKLFF

V: TRBV11-1
J: TRBJ2-1
CDR3: CASSTTSWSYNEQFF

V: TRBV5-6
J: TRBJ2-5
CDR3: CASSREQGAETQYF

V: TRBV28
J: TRBJ2-7
CDR3: CASSLSGGSYEQYF

V: TRBV6-5
J: TRBJ2-7
CDR3: CASSSYSRGYEQYF

V: TRBV7-2
J: TRBJ2-2
CDR3: CASRKTGADTGELFF